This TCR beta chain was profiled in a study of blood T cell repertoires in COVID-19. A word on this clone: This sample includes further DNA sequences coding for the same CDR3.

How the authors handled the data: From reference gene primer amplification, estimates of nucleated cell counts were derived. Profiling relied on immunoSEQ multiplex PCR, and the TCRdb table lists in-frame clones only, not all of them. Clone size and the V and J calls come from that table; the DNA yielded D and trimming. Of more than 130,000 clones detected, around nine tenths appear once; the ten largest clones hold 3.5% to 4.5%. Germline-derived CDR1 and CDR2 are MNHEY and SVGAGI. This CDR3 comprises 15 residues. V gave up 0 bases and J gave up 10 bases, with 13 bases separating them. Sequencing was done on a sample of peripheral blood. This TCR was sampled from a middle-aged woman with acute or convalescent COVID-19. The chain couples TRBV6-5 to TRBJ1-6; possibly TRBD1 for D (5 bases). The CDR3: CASSYSNQGGSPLHF. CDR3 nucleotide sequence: TGTGCCAGCAGTTACTCGAATCAGGGCGGCTCACCCCTCCACTTT.